A single sample is the source of the 20 T cell receptor beta chains below, sequenced in a study of T cells in localized non-small cell lung cancer. Only in-frame clones appear in the TCRdb table, and some are missing; sequencing was by immunoSEQ multiplex PCR. The sample lists about 53,000 clones; approximately 83% were seen once. Source: peripheral blood mononuclear cells, taken before any cancer treatment. These receptors were collected from a man aged 35-69 years with stage III lung adenocarcinoma.

This chain joins TRBV30 and TRBJ2-7; D might be TRBD2 (5 bases). Trimming stripped 5 bases from V and 4 bases from J, with 12 bases between. The CDR3 is 12 residues long. Germline V lookup: CDR1 GTSNPN, CDR2 SVGIG (reference sequence). The chain's CDR3 is CAWETSGYEQYF. As DNA, the CDR3 is TGTGCCTGGGAAACTAGTGGGTACGAGCAGTACTTC.

V usage is TRBV30 and J usage is TRBJ1-1; D remains ambiguous. Trimming pared 1 base from V and 4 bases from J, leaving 1 base between. The CDR3 consists of 10 residues. Germline loops: CDR1 GTSNPN, CDR2 SVGIG (reference sequence). Here the CDR3 reads CAWSATEAFF. CDR3 DNA sequence: TGTGCCTGGAGTGCCACTGAAGCTTTCTTT.

The chain has TRBV9 and TRBJ2-3; D is tentatively TRBD1 or TRBD2 (5 bases each). The germline V gene has CDR1 SGDLS and CDR2 YYNGEE. This CDR3 spans 16 amino acids. The germline V and J ends were trimmed by 3 bases and 0 bases, with 14 bases remaining between them. CDR3 amino acids: CASSADRWGSTDTQYF. The CDR3 DNA is TGTGCCAGCAGCGCTGACCGCTGGGGGAGCACAGATACGCAGTATTTT.

This chain uses TRBV5-1 with TRBJ1-6; D is uncertain. V was trimmed by 1 base and J by 11 bases, leaving 13 bases between them. The germline gives CDR1 SGHRS, CDR2 YFSETQ. The CDR3 is 14 amino acids. The CDR3: CASSLSSAETPLHF. For the CDR3, the DNA is TGCGCCAGCAGCTTGTCGTCGGCCGAAACACCCCTCCACTTT.

This chain connects TRBV14 to TRBJ2-2; the D gene is possibly TRBD2 (5 bases). The CDR3 spans 16 residues. V was cut by 3 bases and J by 4 bases, with 15 bases left in between. Germline values: CDR1 SGHDN, CDR2 FVKESK. The CDR3 DNA is TGTGCCAGCAGCCACAGCCCGGGATTTAGCACCGGGGAGCTGTTTTTT. Amino acid sequence: CASSHSPGFSTGELFF.

The chain uses TRBV5-1 and TRBJ1-2, with TRBD1 matching over 7 bases. This CDR3 is 17 amino acids long. The V gene end was trimmed by 0 bases and the J gene end by 2 bases; junction bases not matched to a gene: 10. Germline loops: CDR1 SGHRS, CDR2 YFSETQ. DNA of the CDR3: TGCGCCAGCAGCTTGGCTGAGACAGGGCGGTTAAACTATGGCTACACCTTC. This sequence encodes CASSLAETGRLNYGYTF. Variable domain in full (rest from reference TRBV5-1 and TRBJ1-2): KAGVTQTPRYLIKTRGQQVTLSCSPISGHRSVSWYQQTPGQGLQFLFEYFSETQRNKGNFPGRFSGRQFSNSRSEMNVSTLELGDSALYLCASSLAETGRLNYGYTFGSGTRLTVV.

The CDR3: CASSLVAGRVEEKLFF. For the CDR3, the DNA is TGTGCCAGCAGCTTAGTAGCAGGGAGGGTAGAAGAAAAACTGTTTTTT. This sequence joins TRBV7-2 and TRBJ1-4; perhaps TRBD1 as D (5 bases). Trimming removed 1 base from V and 8 bases from J, with 17 bases in between. The germline V gene has CDR1 SGHTA and CDR2 FQGNSA. CDR3 size: 16 residues. The full variable domain, with the rest looked up from reference TRBV7-2 and TRBJ1-4, is GAGVSQSPSNKVTEKGKDVELRCDPISGHTALYWYRQSLGQGLEFLIYFQGNSAPDKSGLPSDRFSAERTGGSVSTLTIQRTQQEDSAVYLCASSLVAGRVEEKLFFGSGTQLSVL.

This clone was seen a handful of times. The rearrangement uses TRBV19 and TRBJ2-2; D might be TRBD2 (6 bases). Germline V gene sequence: CDR1 LNHDA, CDR2 SQIVND (reference sequence). V was pared by 8 bases and J by 2 bases, with 12 bases between. The CDR3 is 14 residues long. Written as DNA, the CDR3 is TGTGCCAGTGCGGGACTTATAAACACCGGGGAGCTGTTTTTT. Translation: CASAGLINTGELFF.

This clone was seen more than once but under ten times. J is TRBJ2-7 and V is TRBV27, with a possible D match to TRBD2 (5 bases). V dropped 3 bases and J dropped 0 bases, with 15 bases sitting between them. The CDR3 has 16 amino acids. The germline V gene has CDR1 MNHEY and CDR2 SMNVEV (reference sequence). CDR3 nucleotides: TGTGCCAGCAGTTTTTCGGGGTTTGCGGGCTCCTACGAGCAGTACTTC. Its translation is CASSFSGFAGSYEQYF.

V gene TRBV10-3 combines with J gene TRBJ2-3; 8 bases match TRBD2. Per the germline V gene, CDR1 is ENHRY and CDR2 is SYGVKD. The CDR3 loop spans 16 amino acids. Losses at the gene ends were 3 bases for V and 2 bases for J; bases not matched to a gene: 7. The CDR3 loop is CAISDSPSGLTDTQYF. In DNA, the CDR3 is TGTGCCATCAGTGACAGTCCTAGCGGGCTCACAGATACGCAGTATTTT.

The chain has TRBV6-1 and TRBJ2-7; 7 bases are shared with TRBD2. This CDR3 has 13 residues. Trimming took 8 bases from V and 6 from J; bases not matched to a gene: 10. CDR1 is MNHNS, CDR2 SASEGT, per germline. This CDR3 reads CASREVGGLEQYF. For the CDR3, the DNA is TGTGCCAGCCGGGAGGTGGGGGGTCTCGAGCAGTACTTC.

This chain links TRBV19 with TRBJ2-1, with D unclear. CDR3 length: 16 residues. Germline assignment: CDR1 LNHDA and CDR2 SQIVND (reference sequence). Deletions cut 3 bases from V and 0 bases from J, with 12 bases between. In nucleotides, the CDR3 is TGTGCCAGTAGTATCGAACCGGCCAGCTCCTACAATGAGCAGTTCTTC. It specifies CASSIEPASSYNEQFF.

The CDR3 nucleotides are TGCGCCAGCAGAGGGGACGCGAACACCGGGGAGCTGTTTTTT. Amino acids: CASRGDANTGELFF. The gene calls are TRBV10-2 and TRBJ2-2; either TRBD1 or TRBD2 may fit D (5 bases each). CDR3 size: 14 residues. Germline V gene data show CDR1 as WSHSY and CDR2 as SAAADI. V was cut by 6 bases and J by 0 bases, with 8 bases left in between.

The gene calls are TRBV5-1 and TRBJ1-1; no clear D gene. Germline V gene data show CDR1 as SGHRS and CDR2 as YFSETQ. V was shortened by 0 bases and J by 4 bases, with 7 bases between the two germline ends. The CDR3 sequence is 13 residues long. CDR3 sequence (DNA): TGCGCCAGCAGCTTGGAGGGAGGCACTGAAGCTTTCTTT. Translation gives CASSLEGGTEAFF.

V is TRBV4-2 and J is TRBJ1-1; D possibly corresponds to TRBD1 (6 bases). The CDR3 has 16 amino acids. The V gene's germline CDR1 is LGHNA and CDR2 YNFKEQ. The V and J ends lost 0 bases and 4 bases respectively, with 15 bases between them. CDR3 amino acids: CASSQDYGGSVTEAFF. Written as DNA, the CDR3 is TGTGCCAGCAGCCAAGATTATGGGGGCTCAGTCACTGAAGCTTTCTTT.

This clone was counted a single time. The chain employs TRBV11-3 and TRBJ2-1; 10 nucleotides agree with TRBD2. This CDR3 is 16 amino acids long. The germline gives CDR1 SGHNT, CDR2 YENEEA. V shed 5 bases, J shed 5 bases, and the junction held 9 bases outside the gene matches. DNA of the CDR3: TGTGCCAGCAGCAAGCCCGGGACTAGCGTCCACAATGAGCAGTTCTTC. Its protein is CASSKPGTSVHNEQFF.

The chain joins TRBV7-9 to TRBJ1-1; D uncertain. Germline V CDR1 and CDR2: SEHNR, FQNEAQ (reference sequence). This CDR3 is 12 amino acids long. V was pared by 3 bases and J by 6 bases, with 8 bases between. This CDR3 is CASSLGGSEAFF. CDR3 nucleotide sequence: TGTGCCAGCAGCTTGGGAGGTTCTGAAGCTTTCTTT.

CDR3 residues: CASSPGGASYEQYF. In nucleotides, the CDR3 is TGTGCCAGCTCACCGGGCGGGGCCAGTTACGAGCAGTACTTC. The gene calls are TRBV18 and TRBJ2-7; D is possibly TRBD2 (6 bases). Germline-derived CDR1 and CDR2 are KGHSH and LQKENI. Trimming left V 3 bases short and J 4 bases short, with 13 bases between. This CDR3 has 14 residues.

The V gene is TRBV19, the J gene TRBJ1-5; D call uncertain. The CDR3 has 16 amino acids. With 0 bases removed from V and 1 base from J, the gap between germline ends came to 10 bases. Germline CDR1 LNHDA, CDR2 SQIVND (reference sequence). The CDR3 bases are TGTGCCAGTAGTATAGAGGAGGGTAGAAGCAATCAGCCCCAGCATTTT. It codes for CASSIEEGRSNQPQHF.

The CDR3 spells CASSTDRRSTGELFF. Here the CDR3 DNA reads TGTGCCAGCAGCACGGACAGGCGGAGTACCGGGGAGCTGTTTTTT. The genes are TRBV7-9 and TRBJ2-2, with TRBD1 matching 7 bases. The CDR3 spans 15 residues. The germline CDR1 and CDR2 sequences are SEHNR and FQNEAQ (reference sequence). The V and J ends lost 5 bases and 5 bases, in that order; junction bases with no gene match: 8.